The next 15 T cell receptor beta chains were all read from a single sample in a study of identical twins. MiXCR, applied by TCRdb to the 5' RACE reads, yields one record per CDR3 protein. The table lists under 800,000 distinct CDR3 sequences, approximately 22% of them singletons. Another study also made use of these data, one on T cells expressing NK-cell markers.

Sequenced material: PBMCs. The receptors derive from a woman aged 18-29 years in good health.

This clonotype was picked up many times. The V call is TRBV18, the J call TRBJ1-1; 7 bases line up with TRBD1. The CDR3 sequence is 15 residues long. The ends lost 1 base at V and 1 base at J; junction bases unmatched: 3. From germline, CDR1 is KGHSH and CDR2 LQKENI. CDR3 in amino acids: CASSPRTGQNTEAFF. The CDR3, as DNA: TGTGCCAGCTCACCACGGACAGGCCAGAACACTGAAGCTTTCTTT. The whole variable domain, filled in from reference TRBV18 and TRBJ1-1, reads NAGVMQNPRHLVRRRGQEARLRCSPMKGHSHVYWYRQLPEEGLKFMVYLQKENIIDESGMPKERFSAEFPKEGPSILRIQQVVRGDSAAYFCASSPRTGQNTEAFFGQGTRLTVV.

The count of this clonotype is one. The chain has TRBV7-3 and TRBJ2-2, with TRBD2 as a possible D gene (6 bases). This CDR3 has 16 residues. The V end lost 1 base, the J end lost 0 bases, and 9 bases lay between the germline ends. Germline-derived CDR1 and CDR2 are SGHTA and FQGTGA. CDR3 in DNA: TGTGCCAGCAGCTTAAATGCGGGGACGAACACCGGGGAGCTGTTTTTT. Residues: CASSLNAGTNTGELFF.

The rearrangement joins TRBV5-6 to TRBJ2-4; D call uncertain. The CDR3 is 17 residues long. CDR1 is SGHDT and CDR2 is YYEEEE in the germline V gene. Trimming took off 2 bases at V and 0 bases at J, with 15 bases between the two ends. The CDR3 sequence is CASSFRTVDLAKNIQYF. The CDR3 DNA sequence: TGTGCCAGCAGCTTCCGGACGGTCGATCTAGCCAAAAACATTCAGTACTTC.

This chain links TRBV20-1 with TRBJ1-2; 10 nucleotides line up with TRBD1. The V and J ends lost 5 bases and 7 bases, in that order; junction bases with no gene match: 10. The CDR3 consists of 14 residues. The V gene's germline CDR1 is DFQATT and CDR2 SNEGSKA (reference sequence). The chain's CDR3 is CSAETGGNLVGYTF. The DNA for the CDR3 is TGCAGTGCTGAGACAGGGGGCAACTTGGTTGGCTACACCTTC.

The V and J genes are TRBV18 and TRBJ1-6, with D tentatively TRBD1 (5 bases). CDR3 length equals 15 residues. V was clipped by 4 bases and J by 10 bases, with 17 bases between them. Germline loops: CDR1 KGHSH, CDR2 LQKENI. CDR3 region: CASSQAQAVHSPLHF. The DNA for the CDR3 is TGTGCCAGCTCACAAGCACAGGCGGTTCACTCACCCCTCCACTTT.

This chain uses TRBV10-3 with TRBJ2-5, with 8 bases fitting TRBD2. The CDR3 covers 15 residues. J was trimmed by 0 bases and V by 3 bases; bases with no gene match: 3. In germline, CDR1 is ENHRY, CDR2 SYGVKD. CDR3 loop: CAISDFGGDQETQYF. CDR3 nucleotides: TGTGCCATCAGTGACTTCGGGGGGGACCAAGAGACCCAGTACTTC.

DNA of the CDR3: TGTGCCACCAGTGATCCGACTAGCAGCTCCTACAATGAGCAGTTCTTC. Its protein is CATSDPTSSSYNEQFF. V usage is TRBV24-1 and J usage is TRBJ2-1; 7 bases match TRBD2. The trim removed 3 bases at V and 0 bases at J, leaving 4 bases unmatched. Per germline, CDR1 KGHDR and CDR2 SFDVKD. The CDR3 has 16 amino acids.

This clonotype was recorded at least ten times. The V and J genes are TRBV12-3 or TRBV12-4 and TRBJ2-5, with a possible D match to TRBD1 (6 bases). Trimming stripped 1 base from V and 5 bases from J, with 17 bases between. This CDR3 comprises 16 residues. The CDR3 DNA is TGTGCCAGCAGTTTAGGGGGGCTACCGACAGGCGAGACCCAGTACTTC. Translating gives CASSLGGLPTGETQYF.

This rearrangement joins TRBV12-3 or TRBV12-4 to TRBJ2-5; the D is unclear. V lost 3 bases and J lost 6, with 8 bases in between. The CDR3 contains 12 residues. CDR3 DNA sequence: TGTGCCAGCAGTTTTTTCATAAAGACCCAGTACTTC. It yields the protein CASSFFIKTQYF.

The rearrangement joins TRBV4-3 to TRBJ2-1; D gene ambiguous. V lost 2 bases and J lost 0, with 8 bases in between. This CDR3 region has 15 residues. The germline CDR1 and CDR2 sequences are LGHNA and YSLEER. CDR3 protein: CASSQLGPSYNEQFF. The CDR3 DNA sequence: TGCGCCAGCAGCCAACTCGGGCCCTCCTACAATGAGCAGTTCTTC.

The chain has TRBV20-1 and TRBJ1-5; D perhaps matches TRBD1 (5 bases). Germline lookup yields CDR1 DFQATT and CDR2 SNEGSKA (reference sequence). The V gene lost 4 bases and the J gene lost 1 base, with 8 bases spanning the gap. The CDR3 is 13 residues long. CDR3 nucleotides: TGCAGTGCTAACGGGGGGAGCAATCAGCCCCAGCATTTT. Translation gives CSANGGSNQPQHF.

This clonotype was picked up a small number of times. This chain uses TRBV6-6 with TRBJ2-7, with TRBD1 identical over 7 bases. The CDR3 has 13 amino acids. Germline CDR1 is MNHNY and CDR2 is SVGAGI (reference sequence). V shed 5 bases, J shed 2 bases, and the junction held 3 bases outside the gene matches. The CDR3 bases are TGTGCCAGCAGTGACGACAGGGCCTACGAGCAGTACTTC. Protein sequence: CASSDDRAYEQYF.

The chain has TRBV5-1 and TRBJ2-1; TRBD2 matches 10 bases. Germline trimming cut 6 bases from V and 4 bases from J; bases unmatched to any gene: 7. CDR3 length: 15 residues. Germline V gene sequence: CDR1 SGHRS, CDR2 YFSETQ. The CDR3 DNA sequence: TGCGCCAGCACCCTTAGCGGGGGGCCGTACAATGAGCAGTTCTTC. Translation: CASTLSGGPYNEQFF.

The chain links TRBV7-8 to TRBJ2-3; 11 bases are a match to TRBD2. The length of the CDR3 is 18 residues. Germline V gene sequence: CDR1 SGHVS, CDR2 FQNEAQ. Trimming at V came to 3 bases and at J to 3 bases, leaving 11 bases not matched to a gene. The DNA for the CDR3 is TGTGCCAGCAGCTTCCCGGGACTAGCGGTAGGCCCAACAGATACGCAGTATTTT. It specifies CASSFPGLAVGPTDTQYF.

This clonotype occurred a few times. The chain uses TRBV12-3 or TRBV12-4 and TRBJ1-3; TRBD1 is a possible D gene (5 bases). CDR3 size: 17 residues. The ends were cut back, 1 base at V and 0 bases at J, with 13 bases in the middle. DNA of the CDR3: TGTGCCAGCAGTTTAGGTCGGTGGGGCAACTCTGGAAACACCATATATTTT. Protein product: CASSLGRWGNSGNTIYF.